This is a list of T cell receptor beta chains from one sample in a study of PD-1 blockade in classical Hodgkin lymphoma. The protocol was immunoSEQ multiplex PCR, while the TCRdb copy is restricted to in-frame clones and leaves out a portion. The sample consists of about 47,000 clones, approximately 90% of them appearing once. Material for sequencing was peripheral blood mononuclear cells (PBMCs). These receptor sequences come from a human donor with classical Hodgkin lymphoma. Both conserved end residues are part of each CDR3. D genes are given only for firm matches. Size is omitted from some rows. Given values are once, few, many or a class for expanded clones.

TRBV7-8	NA	NA	TRBJ2-7	CASSASRGALVGPQYF	TGTGCCAGCAGCGCCTCTCGGGGGGCGTTAGTAGGGCCCCAGTACTTC
TRBV6-5	medium-sized	TRBD2	TRBJ2-7	CASRHRGGAGEQYF	TGTGCCAGCAGGCATCGGGGGGGGGCCGGCGAGCAGTACTTC
TRBV5-1	NA	NA	TRBJ2-3	CASSFLGPTDTQYF	TGCGCCAGCAGCTTCCTGGGGCCCACAGATACGCAGTATTTT
TRBV4-1	NA	NA	TRBJ2-5	CASSLLLYAQETQYF	TGCGCCAGCAGCCTCCTTCTCTATGCCCAAGAGACCCAGTACTTC
TRBV27	once	NA	TRBJ2-3	CASSSPGSARDTQYF	TGTGCCAGCAGCAGTCCAGGTTCGGCTAGGGATACGCAGTATTTT
TRBV7-6	NA	NA	TRBJ1-1	CASSLVEGVLMNTEAFF	TGTGCCAGCAGCTTAGTCGAGGGAGTCCTCATGAACACTGAAGCTTTCTTT
TRBV5-1	NA	NA	TRBJ1-2	CATSPGGNYGYTF	TGCGCCACATCCCCTGGAGGGAACTATGGCTACACCTTC
TRBV27	NA	NA	TRBJ1-1	CASSLGPGTQNTEAFF	TGTGCCAGCAGTTTAGGCCCCGGGACACAGAACACTGAAGCTTTCTTT
TRBV28	NA	NA	TRBJ2-1	CASSFIHEQFF	TGTGCCAGCAGTTTTATTCATGAGCAGTTCTTC
TRBV25-1	NA	TRBD1	TRBJ2-1	CASRRNTGGWGNEQFF	TGTGCCAGCAGACGCAATACAGGGGGCTGGGGGAATGAGCAGTTCTTC
TRBV27	NA	NA	TRBJ1-2	CASSLSRASHYGYTF	TGTGCCAGCAGTTTATCTAGGGCGAGCCATTACGGCTACACCTTC
TRBV4-1	NA	TRBD2	TRBJ2-7	CASSHSGTSGSYEQYF	TGCGCCAGCAGCCATTCCGGGACTAGCGGTTCCTACGAGCAGTACTTC
TRBV5-6	NA	NA	TRBJ1-5	CASSLEGGGQYQPQHF	TGTGCCAGCAGCTTGGAGGGGGGCGGTCAATACCAGCCCCAGCATTTT
TRBV5-1	NA	NA	TRBJ1-2	CASSLSQIGNGYTF	TGCGCCAGCAGCTTGAGCCAGATAGGAAATGGCTACACCTTC
TRBV18	NA	TRBD2	TRBJ2-7	CASSPKRGYEQYF	TGTGCCAGCTCACCTAAGCGGGGCTACGAGCAGTACTTC
TRBV19	once	TRBD1	TRBJ1-5	CASNADRGPQPQHF	TGTGCCAGTAATGCCGACAGGGGGCCTCAGCCCCAGCATTTT
TRBV27	NA	NA	TRBJ2-7	CASPQGGISYEQYF	TGTGCCAGCCCCCAGGGAGGAATTTCCTACGAGCAGTACTTC
TRBV5-1	once	TRBD2	TRBJ2-2	CASSLSTSGSIANTGELFF	TGCGCCAGCAGCTTGAGTACTAGCGGGAGTATCGCGAACACCGGGGAGCTGTTTTTT
TRBV19	NA	NA	TRBJ1-5	CASSIHEGSNQPQHF	TGTGCCAGTAGTATACACGAGGGCAGCAATCAGCCCCAGCATTTT
TRBV6-1	NA	NA	TRBJ1-2	CASSEARGNYGYTF	TGTGCCAGCAGTGAAGCGCGGGGGAACTATGGCTACACCTTC
TRBV5-4	NA	NA	TRBJ2-4	CASSLAFSAKNIQYF	TGTGCCAGCAGCTTGGCCTTTTCAGCCAAAAACATTCAGTACTTC
TRBV21-1	once	NA	TRBJ1-1	CASSKRGRVEAEAFF	TGTGCCAGCAGCAAACGTGGCAGGGTGGAGGCTGAAGCTTTCTTT